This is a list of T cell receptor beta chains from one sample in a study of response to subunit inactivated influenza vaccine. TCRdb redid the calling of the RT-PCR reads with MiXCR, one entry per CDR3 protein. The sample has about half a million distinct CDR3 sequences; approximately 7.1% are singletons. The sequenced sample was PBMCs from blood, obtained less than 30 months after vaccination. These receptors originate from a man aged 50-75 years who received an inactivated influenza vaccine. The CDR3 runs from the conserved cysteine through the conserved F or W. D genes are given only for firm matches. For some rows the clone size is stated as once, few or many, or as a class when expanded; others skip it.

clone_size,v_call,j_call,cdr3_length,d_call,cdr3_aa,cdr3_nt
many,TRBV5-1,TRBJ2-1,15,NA,CASSLELAGYNEQFF,TGCGCCAGCAGCTTGGAACTAGCAGGTTACAATGAGCAGTTCTTC
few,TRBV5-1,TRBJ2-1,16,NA,CASSQVQGPSYNEQFF,TGCGCCAGCAGCCAAGTCCAGGGTCCCTCCTACAATGAGCAGTTCTTC
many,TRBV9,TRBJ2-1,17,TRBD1,CASSVSVGIGQGNEQFF,TGTGCCAGCAGCGTAAGCGTTGGCATAGGACAGGGCAATGAGCAGTTCTTC
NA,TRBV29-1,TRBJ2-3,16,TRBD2,CSVERASGSYTDTQYF,TGCAGCGTTGAAAGGGCTAGCGGGTCGTACACAGATACGCAGTATTTT
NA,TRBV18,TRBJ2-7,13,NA,CASLPIEQNEQYF,TGTGCCAGCTTACCAATTGAACAGAACGAGCAGTACTTC
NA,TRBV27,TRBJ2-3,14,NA,CASTSPGTTDTQYF,TGTGCCAGCACCTCCCCGGGCACCACAGATACGCAGTATTTT
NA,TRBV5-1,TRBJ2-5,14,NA,CASSLGRRQETQYF,TGCGCCAGCAGCTTGGGACGGCGACAAGAGACCCAGTACTTC
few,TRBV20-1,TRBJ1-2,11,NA,CSVTGSPGYTF,TGCAGTGTTACAGGCTCACCTGGCTACACCTTC
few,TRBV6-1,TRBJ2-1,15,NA,CASTQVAGGYNEQFF,TGTGCCAGCACCCAAGTCGCCGGGGGTTACAATGAGCAGTTCTTC
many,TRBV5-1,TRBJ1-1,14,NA,CASSSDGLNTEAFF,TGCGCCAGCAGCAGTGACGGCTTGAACACTGAAGCTTTCTTT
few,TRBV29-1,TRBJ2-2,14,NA,CSVAGGTNTGELFF,TGCAGCGTTGCGGGGGGCACGAACACCGGGGAGCTGTTTTTT
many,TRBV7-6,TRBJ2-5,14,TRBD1,CASSPDRGQETQYF,TGTGCCAGCAGCCCCGACAGGGGTCAAGAGACCCAGTACTTC
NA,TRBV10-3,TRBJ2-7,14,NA,CAISEPGRTYEQYF,TGTGCCATCAGTGAGCCGGGACGCACCTACGAGCAGTACTTC
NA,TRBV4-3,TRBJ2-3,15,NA,CASSQDRTRMDTQYF,TGCGCCAGCAGCCAAGATCGGACACGGATGGATACGCAGTATTTT
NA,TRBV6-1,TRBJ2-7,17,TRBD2,CASSEGTSGIYVYEQYF,TGTGCCAGCAGTGAAGGGACTAGCGGGATCTATGTATACGAGCAGTACTTC
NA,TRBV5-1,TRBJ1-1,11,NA,CASRTDGAAFF,TGCGCCAGCCGAACGGACGGGGCAGCTTTCTTT
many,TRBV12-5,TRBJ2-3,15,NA,CASGLVTARIDTQYF,TGTGCTAGTGGTTTGGTAACTGCGAGGATAGATACGCAGTATTTT
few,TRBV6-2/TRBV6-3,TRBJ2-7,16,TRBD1,CASRQYGQGQSYEQYF,TGTGCCAGCAGGCAGTACGGACAGGGACAATCCTACGAGCAGTACTTC
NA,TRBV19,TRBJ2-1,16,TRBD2,CASSISGTSEYNEQFF,TGTGCCAGTAGTATATCCGGGACTAGCGAATACAATGAGCAGTTCTTC
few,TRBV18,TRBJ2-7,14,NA,CASSPRDLGGEQYF,TGTGCCAGCTCACCCCGGGACTTAGGAGGGGAGCAGTACTTC
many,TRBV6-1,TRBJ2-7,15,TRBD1,CASSRGRGQAYEQYF,TGTGCCAGCAGCCGGGGCAGGGGACAGGCGTACGAGCAGTACTTC
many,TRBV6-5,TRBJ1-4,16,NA,CASSYHQGPKGEKLFF,TGTGCCAGCAGTTACCACCAGGGACCTAAAGGGGAAAAACTGTTTTTT
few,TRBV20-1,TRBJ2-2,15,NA,CSARAWTSNTGELFF,TGCAGTGCTAGAGCCTGGACGTCGAACACCGGGGAGCTGTTTTTT
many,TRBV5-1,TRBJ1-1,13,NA,CASSLGWGTEAFF,TGCGCCAGCAGCTTGGGTTGGGGCACTGAAGCTTTCTTT
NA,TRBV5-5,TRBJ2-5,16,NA,CASSLGAHGGKETQYF,TGTGCCAGCAGCTTGGGGGCGCATGGGGGGAAAGAGACCCAGTACTTC
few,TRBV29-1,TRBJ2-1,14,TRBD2,CSVEPPGGYNEQFF,TGCAGCGTCGAACCCCCGGGGGGATACAATGAGCAGTTCTTC
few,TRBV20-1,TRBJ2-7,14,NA,CSAEATSSLGEQYF,TGCAGTGCCGAAGCGACTAGTTCGTTAGGCGAGCAGTACTTC
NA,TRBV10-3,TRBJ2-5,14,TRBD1,CAIKSDRVGETQYF,TGTGCCATCAAATCGGACAGGGTAGGAGAGACCCAGTACTTC
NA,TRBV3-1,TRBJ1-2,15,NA,CASSPTSLGSDGYTF,TGTGCCAGCAGCCCGACCTCCCTGGGTTCCGATGGCTACACCTTC
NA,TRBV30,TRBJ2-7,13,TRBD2,CAWSVLANYEQYF,TGTGCCTGGAGTGTACTAGCGAACTACGAGCAGTACTTC
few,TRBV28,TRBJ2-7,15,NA,CASSLSRVGTYEQYF,TGTGCCAGCAGTTTATCCAGGGTAGGGACCTACGAGCAGTACTTC
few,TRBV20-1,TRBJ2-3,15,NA,CSASRGDTLTDTQYF,TGCAGTGCTAGCAGGGGGGACACACTCACAGATACGCAGTATTTT
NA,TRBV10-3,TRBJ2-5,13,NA,CAISRGALETQYF,TGTGCCATCTCGAGGGGCGCCCTGGAGACCCAGTACTTC
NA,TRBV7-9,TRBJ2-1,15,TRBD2,CATGLAGAGGNEQFF,TGTGCCACCGGACTAGCGGGAGCCGGCGGCAATGAGCAGTTCTTC
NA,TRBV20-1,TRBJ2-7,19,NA,CSARAPGQRTLAATYEQYF,TGCAGTGCTAGAGCGCCGGGACAGAGAACTCTAGCGGCTACCTACGAGCAGTACTTC
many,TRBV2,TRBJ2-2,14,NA,CASQGRENTGELFF,TGTGCCAGCCAGGGCAGGGAGAACACCGGGGAGCTGTTTTTT
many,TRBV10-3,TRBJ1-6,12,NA,CAISERDSPLHF,TGTGCCATCAGCGAGCGGGATTCACCCCTCCACTTT
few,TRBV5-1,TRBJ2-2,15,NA,CASSFGWGTTGELFF,TGCGCCAGCAGCTTCGGTTGGGGGACCACCGGGGAGCTGTTTTTT
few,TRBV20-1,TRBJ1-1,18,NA,CSARDSVRLLGLDTEAFF,TGCAGTGCTAGAGATTCGGTTCGTCTTTTGGGCTTGGACACTGAAGCTTTCTTT
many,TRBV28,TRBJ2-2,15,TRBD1,CASNRGPRNTGELFF,TGTGCCAGCAACAGGGGTCCACGGAACACCGGGGAGCTGTTTTTT
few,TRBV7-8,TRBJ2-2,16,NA,CASSLISGREAGELFF,TGTGCCAGCAGCTTAATCTCCGGGAGAGAGGCCGGGGAGCTGTTTTTT
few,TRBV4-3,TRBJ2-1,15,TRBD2,CASSPSGTSRNEQFF,TGCGCCAGCAGCCCCTCTGGGACTAGCCGCAATGAGCAGTTCTTC
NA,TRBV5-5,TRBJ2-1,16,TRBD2,CASSLDRTSGLNEQFF,TGTGCCAGCAGCTTGGATCGGACTAGCGGCTTAAATGAGCAGTTCTTC
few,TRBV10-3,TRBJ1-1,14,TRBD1,CAITLGQDRTEAFF,TGTGCCATCACTTTAGGACAGGATCGAACTGAAGCTTTCTTT
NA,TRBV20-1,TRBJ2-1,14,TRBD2,CSAGLAGQNNEQFF,TGCAGTGCCGGACTAGCGGGACAAAACAATGAGCAGTTCTTC